The clone carrying this T cell receptor (beta chain) was detected only a few times. Its antigen is not known. This table comes from immunoSEQ multiplex PCR, and its TCRdb copy is limited to in-frame clones, with some not included. This table holds 55,000 to 70,000 clones, approximately 89% found once. The entry originates in a study of OX40 agonist ivuxolimab in advanced cancers. General study points: Patients with a partial response at 0.1-3.0 mg/kg had among the lowest clonal expansion.

Trimming removed 4 bases at V and 1 base at J, with 11 bases between. Germline V gene data show CDR1 as SNHLY and CDR2 as FYNNEI. The CDR3 covers 15 residues. The V gene is TRBV2, the J gene TRBJ2-1, with D perhaps matching TRBD1 (6 bases). This material consisted of CD4+ or CD8+ T cells sorted from blood, taken in a trial of the OX40 agonist ivuxolimab. This receptor was taken from an adult with an advanced solid tumor such as melanoma, head and neck, liver or kidney cancer. As DNA, the CDR3 is TGTGCCAGCAGTGGCAATCAGGGGTCCTACAATGAGCAGTTCTTC. It encodes CASSGNQGSYNEQFF.